These T cell receptor beta chains were read from a single sample in a study of regulatory T cells in long-lasting Graves disease. Each CDR3 protein is one row after TCRdb ran MiXCR on the multiplex PCR reads. The sample gives about 620,000 distinct CDR3 sequences, 16% of which show up once; around a sixth is in the top ten. These data were also reused for a study on T cells in Graves' hyperthyroidism and ophthalmopathy.

Sequenced material: peripheral blood mononuclear cells (PBMCs), taken at new diagnosis, from a patient treated with antithyroid drugs. These receptors originate from a woman in her twenties or thirties with Graves disease. Both conserved end residues are part of each CDR3. A D gene is named only where the DNA matches it firmly. Rows may omit the clone size; those that give it use once, few, many or a size class.

TRBJ2-7,.,.,TRBV30,CAWSVLDFSYEQYF,TGTGCCTGGAGTGTGCTGGACTTCTCCTACGAGCAGTACTTC
TRBJ2-1,.,many,TRBV11-2,CASSLGGSGAHEQFF,TGTGCCAGCAGCTTAGGTGGGTCCGGAGCTCATGAGCAGTTCTTC
TRBJ2-7,.,many,TRBV6-5,CASSFQITAGRNEQYF,TGTGCCAGCAGTTTCCAGATAACGGCAGGGCGCAACGAGCAGTACTTC
TRBJ2-5,.,.,TRBV30,CAWKTRVQETQYF,TGTGCCTGGAAGACCAGGGTACAAGAGACCCAGTACTTC
TRBJ1-2,.,.,TRBV7-2,CASSQIPVWGGESYTF,TGTGCCAGCAGCCAAATTCCTGTATGGGGAGGGGAGAGCTACACCTTC
TRBJ2-7,TRBD2,.,TRBV3-1,CASSATLGREGSYEQYF,TGTGCCAGCAGCGCCACCCTGGGGCGGGAGGGCTCCTACGAGCAGTACTTC
TRBJ2-5,TRBD2,many,TRBV19,CASSTLTSGRLQETQYF,TGTGCCAGTAGTACGCTGACTAGCGGGCGGCTTCAAGAGACCCAGTACTTC
TRBJ2-3,.,few,TRBV20-1,CSAKSVDTDTQYF,TGCAGTGCTAAGTCGGTGGACACAGATACGCAGTATTTT
TRBJ2-2,.,.,TRBV19,CASSDRWGVGGELFF,TGTGCCAGTAGTGACCGTTGGGGAGTGGGGGGGGAGCTGTTTTTT
TRBJ2-5,TRBD1,many,TRBV2,CASSPLPWQGAKTQYF,TGTGCCAGCAGTCCGCTACCATGGCAGGGGGCAAAGACCCAGTACTTC
TRBJ1-1,.,.,TRBV5-5,CASSSVIAEAFF,TGTGCCAGCAGCTCGGTCATCGCTGAAGCTTTCTTT
TRBJ1-6,TRBD1,.,TRBV4-1,CASSQYGGTDNSPLHF,TGCGCCAGCAGCCAATACGGCGGGACAGATAATTCACCCCTCCACTTT
TRBJ2-1,.,many,TRBV11-2,CASGPPGRQFF,TGTGCCAGCGGGCCCCCCGGGAGGCAGTTCTTC
TRBJ1-1,.,.,TRBV24-1,CATSETGLGTEAFF,TGTGCCACCAGTGAAACAGGTCTGGGCACTGAAGCTTTCTTT
TRBJ1-1,TRBD1,many,TRBV12-3/TRBV12-4,CASSFTRTGITEAFF,TGTGCCAGCAGTTTCACCCGGACAGGGATTACTGAAGCTTTCTTT
TRBJ2-7,TRBD1,.,TRBV15,CATSTRDRDYEQYF,TGTGCCACCTCCACGCGGGACAGGGACTACGAGCAGTACTTC
TRBJ2-3,TRBD2,.,TRBV6-4,CASSGQAGDTQYF,TGTGCCAGCAGTGGACAAGCGGGGGATACGCAGTATTTT
TRBJ2-1,.,few,TRBV3-1,CASSPNLDNEQFF,TGTGCCAGCAGCCCCAACTTGGACAATGAGCAGTTCTTC
TRBJ2-7,.,many,TRBV11-2,CASSSPGHLYEQYF,TGTGCCAGCAGCTCGCCGGGACACCTCTACGAGCAGTACTTC
TRBJ2-7,.,many,TRBV20-1,CSARDVSGPTYEQYF,TGCAGTGCTAGAGACGTCAGCGGACCAACCTACGAGCAGTACTTC
TRBJ2-5,TRBD2,.,TRBV3-1,CASILSGRFTETQYF,TGTGCCAGCATTTTGAGCGGGAGGTTTACGGAGACCCAGTACTTC
TRBJ1-3,.,few,TRBV27,CASSPHSGNTIYF,TGTGCCAGCTCTCCGCACTCTGGAAACACCATATATTTT
TRBJ2-1,.,many,TRBV7-2,CASSLVQGARNEQFF,TGTGCCAGCAGCTTAGTACAGGGTGCAAGGAATGAGCAGTTCTTC
TRBJ2-7,.,.,TRBV12-3/TRBV12-4,CASSPFREQYF,TGTGCCAGCAGCCCCTTCCGGGAGCAGTACTTC
TRBJ2-1,.,many,TRBV6-1,CASARVNIYNEQFF,TGTGCCAGCGCTCGAGTGAACATATACAATGAGCAGTTCTTC
TRBJ1-2,.,.,TRBV5-1,CASSLELGAYGYTF,TGCGCCAGCAGCTTGGAATTAGGCGCCTATGGCTACACCTTC
TRBJ1-2,.,few,TRBV10-3,CAVKRAGGGYTF,TGTGCCGTCAAACGGGCCGGCGGGGGCTACACCTTC
TRBJ1-2,.,few,TRBV5-1,CASSWIDSSNYGYTF,TGCGCCAGCAGCTGGATAGATTCCTCTAACTATGGCTACACCTTC
TRBJ1-6,TRBD1,many,TRBV2,CASSEDRSNSPLHF,TGTGCCAGCAGTGAGGACAGGAGTAATTCACCCCTCCACTTT
TRBJ2-3,.,.,TRBV7-2,CASSLAFLQASTDTQYF,TGTGCCAGCAGCCTAGCTTTCTTGCAGGCGAGCACAGATACGCAGTATTTT
TRBJ2-7,TRBD1,many,TRBV27,CASSQPGQFPWEQYF,TGTGCCAGCAGTCAACCGGGACAGTTTCCTTGGGAGCAGTACTTC
TRBJ1-5,TRBD1,many,TRBV12-3/TRBV12-4,CASSLGTEHQPQHF,TGTGCCAGCAGTCTTGGGACAGAGCATCAGCCCCAGCATTTT
TRBJ2-5,.,many,TRBV7-3,CASSSNPDRLQETQYF,TGTGCCAGCAGCTCTAACCCGGACAGACTACAAGAGACCCAGTACTTC
TRBJ2-1,.,.,TRBV7-8,CASSPTYRGLNEQFF,TGTGCCAGCAGCCCTACTTATCGGGGTCTCAATGAGCAGTTCTTC
TRBJ2-5,.,.,TRBV10-3,CAVGRGVQETQYF,TGTGCAGTGGGGCGCGGGGTCCAAGAGACCCAGTACTTC
TRBJ1-1,.,.,TRBV5-1,CASSLYRDLGEAFF,TGCGCCAGCAGCTTGTACAGGGATTTGGGTGAAGCTTTCTTT
TRBJ1-1,.,many,TRBV6-9,CASSYSAGGPEAFF,TGTGCCAGCAGTTATTCGGCCGGTGGGCCTGAAGCTTTCTTT
TRBJ2-7,TRBD1,.,TRBV27,CASSLDGTGWYEQYF,TGTGCCAGCAGTTTAGATGGGACAGGGTGGTACGAGCAGTACTTC
TRBJ2-1,.,few,TRBV3-1,CASSHKWTYNEQFF,TGTGCCAGCAGCCACAAATGGACCTACAATGAGCAGTTCTTC
TRBJ2-1,.,many,TRBV20-1,CSARGAWGLDNEQFF,TGCAGTGCTAGGGGTGCTTGGGGCTTGGACAATGAGCAGTTCTTC
TRBJ1-2,.,many,TRBV3-1,CASSQSSVSYTF,TGTGCCAGCAGCCAATCGTCAGTGAGCTACACCTTC
TRBJ2-4,TRBD2,many,TRBV28,CASSFSSGRMGQYF,TGTGCCAGCAGTTTCTCTAGCGGGAGAATGGGGCAGTACTTC
TRBJ1-1,TRBD1,few,TRBV18,CASSPPVARGTEAFF,TGTGCCAGCTCACCACCGGTAGCCAGGGGGACTGAAGCTTTCTTT
TRBJ1-2,.,many,TRBV6-5,CASSYRGTANYGYTF,TGTGCCAGCAGTTACCGCGGGACGGCTAACTATGGCTACACCTTC
TRBJ2-7,.,.,TRBV5-1,CASSKDLVDQYF,TGCGCCAGCAGCAAGGACCTGGTGGATCAGTACTTC
TRBJ2-3,TRBD2,many,TRBV20-1,CSAASGNTDTQYF,TGCAGTGCTGCGAGCGGGAACACAGATACGCAGTATTTT
TRBJ1-2,.,.,TRBV4-1,CASSQDTGPSYGYTF,TGCGCCAGCAGCCAAGATACCGGGCCTAGCTATGGCTACACCTTC
TRBJ2-1,TRBD1,few,TRBV28,CASSPKASDRGLYNEQFF,TGTGCCAGCAGTCCAAAGGCCTCGGACAGGGGGCTGTACAATGAGCAGTTCTTC
TRBJ1-2,.,many,TRBV12-3/TRBV12-4,CATEHSYGYTF,TGTGCCACTGAACACAGCTATGGCTACACCTTC
TRBJ2-4,.,.,TRBV24-1,CATSDLTVNIQYF,TGTGCCACCAGTGATTTAACTGTAAACATTCAGTACTTC